Presented here are 11 T cell receptor beta chains from one specimen sequenced in a study of response to subunit inactivated influenza vaccine. MiXCR, run by TCRdb on the RT-PCR reads, gives a single entry per CDR3 protein. The table shows 710,000 or so distinct CDR3 sequences, with around 14% occurring only once. The source was PBMCs from blood, collected 12 days after vaccination. The receptors here all came from a man between 50 and 59 years old who received an inactivated influenza vaccine.

About this clonotype itself: A much larger clonotype is one base distant, so this may be a read error. V is TRBV30 and J is TRBJ2-7; D may be TRBD1 (6 bases). The germline V gene has CDR1 GTSNPN and CDR2 SVGIG (reference sequence). V was cut by 8 bases and J by 1 base, with 9 bases left in between. The CDR3 sequence is 11 residues long. The CDR3 nucleotides read TGTGCCACGGGACATTCCTACGAGCAGTACTTC. Amino acid sequence: CATGHSYEQYF. Full variable domain (missing parts from reference TRBV30 and TRBJ2-7): SQTIHQWPATLVQPVGSPLSLECTVEGTSNPNLYWYRQAAGRGLQLLFYSVGIGQISSEVPQNLSASRPQDRQFILSSKKLLLSDSGFYLCATGHSYEQYFGPGTRLTVT.

The J gene is TRBJ1-2, the V gene TRBV12-3 or TRBV12-4, with a weak D call TRBD1 (6 bases). V was clipped by 2 bases and J by 5 bases, with 12 bases between them. The CDR3 extends over 14 amino acids. The CDR3 DNA follows: TGTGCCAGCAGTTTAAGCGGGGGCCGGTATGGCTACACCTTC. This codes for CASSLSGGRYGYTF.

This clonotype has a handful of counts. The CDR3 DNA follows: TGTGCCAGCAGCTCCTGGGACGGAGCCTACGAGCAGTACTTC. Protein product: CASSSWDGAYEQYF. This chain connects TRBV5-5 to TRBJ2-7, with D perhaps TRBD1 or TRBD2 (5 bases each). V lost 3 bases and J lost 2, with 12 bases in between. The CDR3 is made up of 14 amino acids. Germline values: CDR1 SGHKS, CDR2 YYEKEE (reference sequence).

This clonotype was counted many times. The rearrangement uses TRBV20-1 and TRBJ1-2; TRBD1 might be the D (5 bases). CDR3 length: 13 amino acids. Per the germline V gene, CDR1 is DFQATT and CDR2 is SNEGSKA (reference sequence). The ends were cut back, 6 bases at V and 4 bases at J, with 15 bases in the middle. The CDR3 loop reads CSALGQTSYGYTF. In nucleotides, the CDR3 is TGCAGTGCGCTAGGACAAACAAGCTATGGCTACACCTTC.

This clonotype was picked up a small number of times. CDR3 region: CASSFRGQYYSTDTQYF. In DNA form, the CDR3 reads TGTGCCAGCAGTTTCAGGGGTCAATATTATAGCACAGATACGCAGTATTTT. The genes are TRBV12-3 or TRBV12-4 and TRBJ2-3; tentative D call: TRBD1 (6 bases). This CDR3 region has 17 residues. V lost 3 bases to trimming and J lost 0 bases, with 16 bases between them.

This clonotype was picked up a small number of times. The chain is built from TRBV28 and TRBJ2-1; 9 nucleotides match TRBD2. This CDR3 has 13 amino acids. The ends lost 6 bases at V and 5 bases at J; junction bases unmatched: 2. Per the germline V gene, CDR1 is MDHEN and CDR2 is SYDVKM. The CDR3 bases are TGTGCCAGCAGGGCTAGCGGGAACAATGAGCAGTTCTTC. Protein product: CASRASGNNEQFF.

Many counts were recorded for this clonotype. The chain links TRBV5-5 to TRBJ2-1, with 14 positions matching TRBD2. Germline lookup yields CDR1 SGHKS and CDR2 YYEKEE (reference sequence). The CDR3 runs 15 residues. J lost 5 bases, V lost 4 bases, and 2 bases had no gene match. The chain's CDR3 is CASSRGLAGDNEQFF. In nucleotides, the CDR3 is TGTGCCAGCAGCCGGGGACTAGCGGGAGACAATGAGCAGTTCTTC.

This chain joins TRBV5-1 and TRBJ2-1; D may match TRBD1 or TRBD2 (5 bases each). Germline lookup yields CDR1 SGHRS and CDR2 YFSETQ. V was shortened by 0 bases and J by 5 bases, with 12 bases between the two germline ends. The CDR3 runs 15 residues. CDR3 loop: CASSLAGPYNNEQFF. CDR3 in DNA: TGCGCCAGCAGCTTGGCGGGGCCCTATAACAATGAGCAGTTCTTC.

The sample holds a few counts of this clonotype. The chain links TRBV20-1 to TRBJ1-5; TRBD1 is a possible D gene (6 bases). Deletions cut 6 bases from V and 4 bases from J, with 16 bases between. CDR3 length: 14 residues. Germline V gives CDR1 DFQATT, CDR2 SNEGSKA (reference sequence). The CDR3 spells CSADNRVPNQPQHF. The DNA of the CDR3 is TGCAGTGCGGACAACAGGGTTCCAAATCAGCCCCAGCATTTT.

The chain recombines TRBV10-3 with TRBJ2-1, with TRBD2 identical over 10 bases. The junction had 7 bases not matched to a gene; V was cut back by 4 bases and J by 4 bases. Germline V lookup: CDR1 ENHRY, CDR2 SYGVKD. The CDR3 is 16 residues long. CDR3 nucleotide sequence: TGTGCCATCAGTGCCGGGGCTAGCGGGGGTTACAATGAGCAGTTCTTC. It specifies CAISAGASGGYNEQFF.

The rearrangement uses TRBV7-2 and TRBJ2-3, with 9 bases lining up with TRBD1. With 5 bases clipped from V and 5 bases from J, the junction kept 8 bases outside the gene matches. Germline V lookup: CDR1 SGHTA, CDR2 FQGNSA. The CDR3 loop spans 15 amino acids. The CDR3 loop reads CASSPRTGELDTQYF. The CDR3 coding sequence is TGTGCCAGCAGCCCGCGGACAGGGGAATTAGATACGCAGTATTTT.